This TCR beta chain was recorded in a study of response to subunit inactivated influenza vaccine. Whole-study findings and limits: The authors offered the suggestion that each seasonal influenza vaccination recruits few new T cells.

About this clonotype itself: Antigen unknown.

TCRdb called the RT-PCR reads again in MiXCR, with one record for every CDR3 protein. The sample has about 300,000 distinct CDR3 sequences; about 20% are singletons. Germline V gene sequence: CDR1 SGHTA, CDR2 FQGNSA. The CDR3 has 15 residues. J gave up 7 bases and V 5 bases, and 13 bases lay outside the gene matches. This receptor was identified in a man aged 50-75 years who received an inactivated influenza vaccine. Material: PBMCs from blood, obtained 21 months after vaccination. V and J are TRBV7-2 and TRBJ1-2; 7 nucleotides align to TRBD1. The CDR3: CASSLQTGRSGGYTF. In nucleotides, the CDR3 is TGTGCCAGCAGCCTCCAGACAGGGCGTAGTGGTGGCTACACCTTC.